This TCR beta chain derives from a study of persistence of HIV-infected CD4 T cells. Sequencing used immunoSEQ version 4 in survey mode. The assay was immunoSEQ multiplex PCR, and TCRdb's table has in-frame clones only and misses some. The profile shows about 13,000 clones, about three quarters of them singletons. This clone has more than one count but fewer than ten. The antigen remains undetermined. CDR3 length: 15 residues. Trimming took 1 base from V and 7 from J, leaving 15 bases between them. CDR1 and CDR2 (germline): SGHRS, YFSETQ. Lysates of CMV-infected fibroblasts at around 9.9 ug/mL stimulated these cells. CD4+ T cells upregulating both CD40 ligand and CD69 were sorted as responding cells.

The source is an adult man with HIV who was CMV-seropositive. Material: CD4+ T cells sorted from PBMCs after roughly 17-hour stimulation, obtained from a patient who received antiretroviral therapy. This chain uses TRBV5-1 with TRBJ2-1; the D gene is possibly TRBD1 (5 bases). The CDR3 here is CASSLWAGPSNEQFF. CDR3 DNA sequence: TGCGCCAGCAGCTTGTGGGCAGGGCCGAGTAATGAGCAGTTCTTC.